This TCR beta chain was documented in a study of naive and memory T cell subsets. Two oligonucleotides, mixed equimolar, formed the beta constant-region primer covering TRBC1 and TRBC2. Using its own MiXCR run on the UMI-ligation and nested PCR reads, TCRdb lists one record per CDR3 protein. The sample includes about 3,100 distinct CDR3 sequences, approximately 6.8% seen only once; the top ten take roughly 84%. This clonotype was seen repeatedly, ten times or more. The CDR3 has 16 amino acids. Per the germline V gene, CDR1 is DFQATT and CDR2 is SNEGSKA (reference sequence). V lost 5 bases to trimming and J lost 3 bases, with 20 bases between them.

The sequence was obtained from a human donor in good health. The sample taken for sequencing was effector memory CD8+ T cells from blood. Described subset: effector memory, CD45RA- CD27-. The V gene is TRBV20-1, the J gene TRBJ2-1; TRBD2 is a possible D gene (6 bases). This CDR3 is CSALHASEPDYNEQFF. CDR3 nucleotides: TGCAGTGCTCTTCATGCTAGCGAACCGGACTACAATGAGCAGTTCTTC.